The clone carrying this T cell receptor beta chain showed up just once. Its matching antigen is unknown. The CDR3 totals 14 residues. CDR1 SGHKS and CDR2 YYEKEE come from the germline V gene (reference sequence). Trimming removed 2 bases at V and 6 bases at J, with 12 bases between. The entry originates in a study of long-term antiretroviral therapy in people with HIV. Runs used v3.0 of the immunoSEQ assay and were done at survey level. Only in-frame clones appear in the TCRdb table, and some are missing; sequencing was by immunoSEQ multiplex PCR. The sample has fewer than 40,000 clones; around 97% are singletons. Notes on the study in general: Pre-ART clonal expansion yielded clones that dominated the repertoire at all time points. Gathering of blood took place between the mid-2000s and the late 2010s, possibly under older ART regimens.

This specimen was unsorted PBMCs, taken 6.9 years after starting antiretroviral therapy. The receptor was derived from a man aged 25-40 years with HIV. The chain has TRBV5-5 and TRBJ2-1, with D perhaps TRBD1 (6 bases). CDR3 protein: CASSFGVGGNEQFF. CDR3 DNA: TGTGCCAGCAGCTTTGGGGTAGGGGGCAATGAGCAGTTCTTC.